The 26 T cell receptor beta chains in this list originate from one sample, sequenced in a study of blood T cell repertoires in COVID-19 (dated by TCRdb to 2018 to 2020). The protocol used for the library was the immunoSEQ multiplex PCR assay. The clones in this table, taken by TCRdb from immuneACCESS, are in-frame only. Not every clone is retained; where verified, under half of the shortfall comes from an unresolved V gene, and the cause of the rest is unknown. In this sample the table shows tens of thousands of clones, roughly 79% of which occur a single time. The top ten hold over 20% of the sample. The sequencing sample was made of peripheral blood. The source is a man aged 65 to 85 with acute or convalescent COVID-19.

A word on this clone: The sample holds other DNA sequences that translate to the same CDR3. V usage is TRBV7-2 and J usage is TRBJ2-1; D is possibly TRBD2 (5 bases). V lost 1 base and J lost 4, with 11 bases in between. The CDR3 runs to 15 residues. The germline V gene has CDR1 SGHTA and CDR2 FQGNSA. The CDR3 is CASSLGLAGYNEQFF. CDR3 sequence (DNA): TGTGCCAGCAGCTTAGGCCTAGCTGGGTACAATGAGCAGTTCTTC.

The chain couples TRBV3-1 (or the pseudogene TRBV3-2) to TRBJ2-7; D gene ambiguous. The V gene's germline CDR1 is LGHDT and CDR2 YNNKEL (reference sequence). The CDR3 contains 17 residues. Deletions cut 0 bases from V and 2 bases from J, with 17 bases between. The CDR3: CASSQEPARLPPYEQYF. In DNA form, the CDR3 reads TGTGCCAGCAGCCAAGAGCCGGCGAGGCTTCCTCCCTACGAGCAGTACTTC.

The chain has TRBV5-1 and TRBJ2-5, with D tentatively TRBD2 (6 bases). Looked up from germline, CDR1 is SGHRS and CDR2 is YFSETQ. The CDR3 runs 13 residues. V gave up 5 bases and J gave up 0 bases, with 8 bases separating them. The CDR3 reads CASRDYYQETQYF. CDR3 DNA sequence: TGCGCCAGCAGGGACTATTACCAAGAGACCCAGTACTTC.

J is TRBJ2-7 and V is TRBV11-1; TRBD1 aligns across 9 bases. J gave up 4 bases and V 4 bases, and 2 bases lay outside the gene matches. The CDR3 runs 13 residues. CDR1 is SGHAT and CDR2 is FQDESV in the germline V gene (reference sequence). CDR3: CASSSTGGYEQYF. In DNA form, the CDR3 reads TGTGCCAGCAGCTCGACAGGGGGTTACGAGCAGTACTTC.

This clone showed up just once. The chain uses TRBV6-4 and TRBJ2-3, with 7 bases fitting TRBD2. This CDR3 region has 16 residues. With V trimmed by 3 bases and J by 1 base, 7 bases remained unmatched. Germline V gene data show CDR1 as MRHNA and CDR2 as SNTAGT. The CDR3 sequence: CASSEEGGDGTDTQYF. The CDR3 bases are TGTGCCAGCAGTGAGGAGGGAGGGGACGGCACAGATACGCAGTATTTT.

This clone was observed at least ten times. This sequence joins TRBV18 and TRBJ1-6; 7 bases match TRBD1. Per the germline V gene, CDR1 is KGHSH and CDR2 is LQKENI. The CDR3 runs 14 residues. V lost 6 bases and J lost 10; bases outside the gene matches: 9. The CDR3 here is CASSQTGEISPLHF. Written as DNA, the CDR3 is TGTGCCAGCTCGCAAACAGGGGAAATATCACCCCTCCACTTT.

The chain employs TRBV9 and TRBJ2-1; D call uncertain. Germline CDR1 SGDLS, CDR2 YYNGEE. V lost 4 bases to trimming and J lost 4 bases, with 9 bases between them. This CDR3 spans 13 amino acids. CDR3 in amino acids: CASSLDIYNEQFF. As DNA, the CDR3 is TGTGCCAGCAGCCTTGACATTTACAATGAGCAGTTCTTC.

This chain connects TRBV19 to TRBJ2-2; D perhaps matches TRBD2 (6 bases). The CDR3 has 15 amino acids. Germline V lookup: CDR1 LNHDA, CDR2 SQIVND (reference sequence). The V end was cut by 5 bases, the J end by 5 bases, with 15 bases between. The CDR3 nucleotides are TGTGCCAGTAGTCCTCGGATTGCGGGGACCGGGGAGCTGTTTTTT. The encoded protein is CASSPRIAGTGELFF. Complete variable domain (other parts from reference TRBV19 and TRBJ2-2): DGGITQSPKYLFRKEGQNVTLSCEQNLNHDAMYWYRQDPGQGLRLIYYSQIVNDFQKGDIAEGYSVSREKKESFPLTVTSAQKNPTAFYLCASSPRIAGTGELFFGEGSRLTVL.

This chain links TRBV10-3 with TRBJ2-7; possibly TRBD1 for D (6 bases). V was trimmed by 5 bases and J by 6 bases, leaving 11 bases between them. The CDR3 totals 12 residues. Germline V CDR1 and CDR2: ENHRY, SYGVKD. In DNA form, the CDR3 reads TGTGCCATCAGTACAGGGATCCCCGAGCAGTACTTC. Its translation is CAISTGIPEQYF.

V and J are TRBV9 and TRBJ2-1; the match to TRBD2 covers 11 bases. The CDR3 loop spans 15 amino acids. Germline V gene data show CDR1 as SGDLS and CDR2 as YYNGEE. J gave up 2 bases and V 3 bases, and 1 base lay outside the gene matches. CDR3 region: CASSASGRTYNEQFF. DNA of the CDR3: TGTGCCAGCAGCGCTAGCGGGAGGACCTACAATGAGCAGTTCTTC.

This clone appeared a single time. This rearrangement joins TRBV9 to TRBJ2-5, with 7 bases aligning to TRBD2. V gave up 4 bases and J gave up 4 bases; unmatched junction bases: 19. Germline V CDR1 and CDR2: SGDLS, YYNGEE. This CDR3 has 18 residues. The CDR3 sequence is CASSPSLGIGGGVETQYF. For the CDR3, the DNA is TGTGCCAGCAGCCCTAGCCTGGGGATCGGGGGAGGGGTAGAGACCCAGTACTTC.

V gene TRBV28 combines with J gene TRBJ1-1, with 9 bases fitting TRBD1. V lost 8 bases, J lost 8 bases, and 15 bases stayed unmatched. The CDR3 contains 15 residues. Looked up from germline, CDR1 is MDHEN and CDR2 is SYDVKM. The CDR3 here is CASGGTGHLRREAFF. Written as DNA, the CDR3 is TGTGCCAGCGGTGGGACAGGGCATCTCCGGAGGGAAGCTTTCTTT.

V is TRBV11-1 and J is TRBJ2-1; 12 nucleotides align to TRBD2. Germline CDR1 SGHAT, CDR2 FQDESV (reference sequence). The CDR3 has 16 amino acids. V shed 5 bases and J 3 bases; nucleotides not matched to a gene: 5. The CDR3 DNA sequence: TGTGCCAGCAGCGCGCAGGGACTAGCGGGCTACAATGAGCAGTTCTTC. Its translation: CASSAQGLAGYNEQFF.

The rearrangement links TRBV6-1 to TRBJ1-2, with D possibly matching TRBD1 (6 bases). Between the trimmed V and J ends, which lost 3 bases and 8 bases, there was a span of 13 bases. Germline V gene lookup returns CDR1 MNHNS and CDR2 SASEGT. This CDR3 has 13 amino acids. Here the CDR3 DNA reads TGTGCCAGCAGTGAGGAAGCAGGGGCCGGCTACACCTTC. This translates into CASSEEAGAGYTF.

This clone was seen more than once but under ten times. The V call is TRBV6-4, the J call TRBJ1-5, with unresolved D. The CDR3 loop spans 14 amino acids. V shed 9 bases and J shed 1 base, with 13 bases lying between them. CDR1 MRHNA and CDR2 SNTAGT come from the germline V gene. The DNA of the CDR3 is TGTGCCAGTCCGGTTAAAACCAGCAATCAGCCCCAGCATTTT. It translates to CASPVKTSNQPQHF.

This chain joins TRBV15 and TRBJ1-4; no firm D call. Per the germline V gene, CDR1 is LNHNV and CDR2 is YYDKDF (reference sequence). CDR3 length: 15 residues. V gave up 5 bases and J gave up 2 bases, with 12 bases separating them. The CDR3 protein is CATSRYPRTNEKLFF. The DNA of the CDR3 is TGTGCCACCAGCCGATATCCGCGGACTAATGAAAAACTGTTTTTT.

The chain combines TRBV27 with TRBJ2-7; a weak D match, TRBD2 (5 bases). Trimming left V 2 bases short and J 7 bases short, with 6 bases between. The CDR3 runs to 11 residues. In germline, CDR1 is MNHEY, CDR2 SMNVEV (reference sequence). The CDR3: CASSLRGEQYF. The CDR3 region has the DNA TGTGCCAGCAGTTTAAGAGGGGAGCAGTACTTC.

The chain combines TRBV7-2 with TRBJ2-2; TRBD2 matches 14 bases. CDR1 and CDR2 (germline): SGHTA, FQGNSA. This CDR3 has 17 amino acids. The trim removed 5 bases at V and 5 bases at J, leaving 7 bases unmatched. CDR3 DNA: TGTGCCAGCAGCGACCCGGGACTAGCGGGAGATACCGGGGAGCTGTTTTTT. It translates to CASSDPGLAGDTGELFF.

This CDR3 is CASRTQGGPFF. CDR3 nucleotide sequence: TGTGCCAGCAGGACACAGGGGGGGCCGTTCTTC. V and J are TRBV6-1 and TRBJ2-1, with D perhaps matching TRBD1 (8 bases). The CDR3 is made up of 11 amino acids. V lost 6 bases, J lost 15 bases, and 15 bases lay in between. Germline loops: CDR1 MNHNS, CDR2 SASEGT.

V is TRBV28 and J is TRBJ1-3; TRBD1 matches 9 bases. CDR3 length: 14 residues. V lost 5 bases to trimming and J lost 5 bases; unmatched junction nucleotides: 4. Germline V gene lookup returns CDR1 MDHEN and CDR2 SYDVKM. In DNA, the CDR3 is TGTGCCAGCAGTCCAGGGACAGGGAGAAACACCATATATTTT. Translating it yields CASSPGTGRNTIYF.

The chain recombines TRBV27 with TRBJ2-1, with 7 nucleotides matching TRBD2. Germline CDR1 and CDR2: MNHEY and SMNVEV (reference sequence). V shed 10 bases and J 0 bases; nucleotides not matched to a gene: 6. This CDR3 region has 14 residues. CDR3: CATALAASYNEQFF. In DNA form, the CDR3 reads TGTGCCACCGCCCTAGCGGCCTCCTACAATGAGCAGTTCTTC.

The rearrangement uses TRBV15 and TRBJ1-2; 8 bases align to TRBD1. Trimming cost V 3 bases and J 8 bases; bases outside gene matches: 11. CDR1 is LNHNV and CDR2 is YYDKDF in the germline V gene (reference sequence). CDR3 size: 15 residues. CDR3 sequence reads: CATSREQGQVQGYTF. For the CDR3, the DNA is TGTGCCACCAGCAGGGAGCAGGGACAGGTGCAGGGCTACACCTTC. Variable domain in full (rest from reference TRBV15 and TRBJ1-2): DAMVIQNPRYQVTQFGKPVTLSCSQTLNHNVMYWYQQKSSQAPKLLFHYYDKDFNNEADTPDNFQSRRPNTSFCFLDIRSPGLGDTAMYLCATSREQGQVQGYTFGSGTRLTVV.

The chain employs TRBV6-6 and TRBJ2-3, with D possibly being TRBD1 (5 bases). This CDR3 region has 14 residues. V lost 0 bases and J 5 bases, leaving 9 bases between the germline ends. The V gene's germline CDR1 is MNHNY and CDR2 SVGAGI (reference sequence). The CDR3 reads CASSYSQGRDTQYF. The CDR3 region has the DNA TGTGCCAGCAGTTACTCGCAGGGCCGAGATACGCAGTATTTT.

V and J are TRBV20-1 and TRBJ2-1; no reliable D call. Germline CDR1 is DFQATT and CDR2 is SNEGSKA (reference sequence). CDR3 length: 11 amino acids. The V gene lost 0 bases and the J gene lost 5 bases, with 2 bases spanning the gap. The chain's CDR3 is CSARDNNEQFF. The CDR3 DNA reads as TGCAGTGCTAGAGATAACAATGAGCAGTTCTTC.

CDR3 sequence: CASSTVAGVDEQYF. The CDR3 DNA reads TGTGCCAGTAGTACGGTAGCGGGAGTCGACGAGCAGTACTTC. The chain recombines TRBV19 with TRBJ2-7, with TRBD2 identical over 9 bases. Germline loops: CDR1 LNHDA, CDR2 SQIVND (reference sequence). The V and J ends lost 4 bases and 5 bases, in that order; junction bases with no gene match: 6. This CDR3 spans 14 amino acids.

This chain connects TRBV25-1 to TRBJ2-3, with D perhaps TRBD1 (5 bases). CDR3 length equals 12 residues. Trimming left V 6 bases short and J 1 base short, with 5 bases between. The germline V gene encodes CDR1 MGHDK and CDR2 SYGVNS. CDR3 residues: CASSRGTDTQYF. The CDR3, as DNA: TGTGCCAGCAGCAGGGGCACAGATACGCAGTATTTT.